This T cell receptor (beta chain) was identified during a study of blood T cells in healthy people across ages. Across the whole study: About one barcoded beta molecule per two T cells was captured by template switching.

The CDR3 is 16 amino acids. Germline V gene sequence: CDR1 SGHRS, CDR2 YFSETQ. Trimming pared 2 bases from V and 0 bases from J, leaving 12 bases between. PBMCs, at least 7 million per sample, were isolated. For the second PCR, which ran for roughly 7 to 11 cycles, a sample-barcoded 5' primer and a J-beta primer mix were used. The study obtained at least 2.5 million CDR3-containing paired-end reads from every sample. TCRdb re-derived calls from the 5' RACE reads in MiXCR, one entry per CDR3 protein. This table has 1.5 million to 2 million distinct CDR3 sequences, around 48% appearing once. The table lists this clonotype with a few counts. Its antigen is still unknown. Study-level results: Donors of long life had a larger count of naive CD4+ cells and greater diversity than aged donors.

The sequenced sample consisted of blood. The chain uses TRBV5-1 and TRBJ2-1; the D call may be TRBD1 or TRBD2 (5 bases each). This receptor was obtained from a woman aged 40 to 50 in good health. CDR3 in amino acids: CASSFRDRYSYNEQFF. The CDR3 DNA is TGCGCCAGCAGCTTCCGGGACCGATACTCCTACAATGAGCAGTTCTTC.